Detailed here is one TCR beta chain. A read error may produce the germline difference seen at one junction end. This record comes from a study of Ad26.COV2.S vaccination and SARS-CoV-2 variants. As to treatment: some 20 received Ad26.COV2.S at low or high dose, single or two shots; 5 received placebo; per-sample allocation not given. Samples were taken on day 63 after the first vaccine or placebo injection. The assay was immunoSEQ multiplex PCR, and TCRdb's table has in-frame clones only and misses some. There are hundreds of thousands of clones in the sample; roughly 84% occur only once, and 3.4% lies in the top ten. The CDR3 is made up of 16 amino acids. The germline gives CDR1 SSHAT, CDR2 FNYEAQ (reference sequence).

The genes are TRBV7-7 and TRBJ2-2, with a weak D call TRBD1 (5 bases). The receptor comes from a person between 18 and 59 years old who received the Ad26.COV2.S COVID-19 vaccine or a placebo. The starting material was peripheral blood, obtained in a trial of Ad26.COV2.S vaccine versus placebo. Here the CDR3 reads CASSLEWTPNTGELFF. Written as DNA, the CDR3 is TGTGCTAGCAGCTTAGAATGGACACCGAACACCGGGGAGCTGTTTTTT.